The rows below give T cell receptor beta chains drawn from one sample of a study of blood T cell repertoires in COVID-19. Generated by immunoSEQ multiplex PCR, the TCRdb table keeps only in-frame clones and is missing some. The sample contains nearly 350,000 clones, more than 75% of which appear only once. What was sequenced was peripheral blood. These receptors were collected from a woman aged 18-29 years who had recovered from COVID-19. CDR3s include the opening cysteine and the closing phenylalanine or tryptophan. D genes are given only for firm matches. Only part of the rows carry a size: once, few, many, or a class if the clone is expanded.

V,size,J,D,CDR3,DNA
TRBV2,once,TRBJ2-3,TRBD1,CASSDTGGYTDTQYF,TGTGCCAGCAGTGACACAGGGGGGTACACAGATACGCAGTATTTT
TRBV7-2,NA,TRBJ2-5,NA,CASSLLGAQETQYF,TGTGCCAGCAGCTTATTAGGAGCCCAAGAGACCCAGTACTTC
TRBV3-1/TRBV3-2,NA,TRBJ2-1,TRBD2,CASSQDPGLKKYCEQFF,TGTGCCAGCAGCCAGGATCCGGGACTAAAGAAGTATTGTGAGCAGTTCTTC
TRBV27,NA,TRBJ1-1,NA,CASSLQQNTEAFF,TGTGCCAGCAGTTTGCAACAGAACACTGAAGCTTTCTTT
TRBV30,NA,TRBJ1-6,TRBD1,CASPGTGTSPLHF,TGTGCCTCCCCCGGGACAGGGACTTCACCCCTCCACTTT
TRBV5-5,NA,TRBJ1-3,NA,CASSFARDSGNTIYF,TGTGCCAGCAGCTTTGCTAGAGACTCTGGAAACACCATATATTTT
TRBV19,few,TRBJ1-2,TRBD1,CASSPGQGAGYTF,TGTGCCAGTAGCCCTGGACAGGGGGCTGGCTACACCTTC
TRBV5-8,once,TRBJ2-5,TRBD2,CASSLWVAGQETQYF,TGTGCCAGCAGCTTGTGGGTAGCGGGGCAAGAGACCCAGTACTTC
TRBV5-4,NA,TRBJ1-1,NA,CASSLDGGVVNTEAFF,TGTGCCAGCAGCTTGGATGGCGGAGTTGTGAACACTGAAGCTTTCTTT
TRBV27,NA,TRBJ1-2,NA,CASRSNYGYTF,TGTGCCAGCAGGTCAAACTATGGCTACACCTTC
TRBV27,NA,TRBJ2-1,TRBD2,CASSLAGAYNEQFF,TGTGCCAGCAGTTTGGCGGGGGCCTACAATGAGCAGTTCTTC
TRBV30,few,TRBJ1-3,TRBD1,CAWEQGFSGNTIYF,TGTGCCTGGGAACAGGGGTTCTCTGGAAACACCATATATTTT
TRBV7-9,NA,TRBJ1-2,NA,CASSLDSYGYTF,TGTGCCAGCAGCTTAGACAGCTATGGCTACACCTTC
TRBV4-3,NA,TRBJ2-5,TRBD2,CASSQDGAVAGDETQYF,TGCGCCAGCAGCCAAGATGGGGCGGTAGCGGGAGACGAGACCCAGTACTTC
TRBV30,NA,TRBJ1-1,NA,CAWTVRMNTEAFF,TGTGCCTGGACGGTGCGGATGAACACTGAAGCTTTCTTT
TRBV19,NA,TRBJ1-3,NA,CASSHRRNSGNTIYF,TGTGCCAGTAGTCACCGCAGGAACTCTGGAAACACCATATATTTT
TRBV5-6,NA,TRBJ1-1,NA,CASSLARTEAFF,TGTGCCAGCAGCTTGGCGCGCACTGAAGCTTTCTTT
TRBV27,NA,TRBJ1-2,NA,CASSFRGTSTGGYTF,TGTGCCAGCAGTTTTCGAGGGACATCGACGGGTGGCTACACCTTC
TRBV6-5,NA,TRBJ2-1,NA,CASRDSPPWDEQFF,TGTGCCAGCAGGGACTCCCCTCCTTGGGATGAGCAGTTCTTC
TRBV28,NA,TRBJ1-2,TRBD1,CASSPGTGERHGYTF,TGTGCCAGCAGCCCCGGGACAGGGGAAAGACATGGCTACACCTTC